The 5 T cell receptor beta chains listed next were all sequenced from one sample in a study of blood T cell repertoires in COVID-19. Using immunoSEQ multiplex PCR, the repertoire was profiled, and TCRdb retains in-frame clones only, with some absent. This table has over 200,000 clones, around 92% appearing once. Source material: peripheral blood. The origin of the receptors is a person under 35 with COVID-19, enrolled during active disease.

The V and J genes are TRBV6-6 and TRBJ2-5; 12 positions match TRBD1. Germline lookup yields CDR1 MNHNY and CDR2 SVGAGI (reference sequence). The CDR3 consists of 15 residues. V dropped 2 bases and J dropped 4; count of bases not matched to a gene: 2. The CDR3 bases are TGTGCCAGCAGTTACGGGGACAGGGGGCGAGAGACCCAGTACTTC. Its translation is CASSYGDRGRETQYF.

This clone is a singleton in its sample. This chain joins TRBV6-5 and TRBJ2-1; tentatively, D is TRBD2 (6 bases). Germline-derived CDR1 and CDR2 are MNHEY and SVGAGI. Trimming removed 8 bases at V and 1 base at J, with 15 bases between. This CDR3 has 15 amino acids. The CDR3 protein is CASSPLAGSYNEQFF. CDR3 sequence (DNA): TGTGCCAGCTCCCCCCTGGCGGGATCCTACAATGAGCAGTTCTTC.

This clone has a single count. The CDR3 reads CASSSGGRDLNEQFF. In DNA form, the CDR3 reads TGCGCCAGCAGCTCAGGAGGGCGAGACCTCAATGAGCAGTTCTTC. V and J are TRBV5-1 and TRBJ2-1, with a tentative D call TRBD2 (6 bases). Trimming removed 3 bases at V and 6 bases at J, with 16 bases between. The CDR3 is made up of 15 amino acids. In germline, CDR1 is SGHRS, CDR2 YFSETQ. Full variable domain (missing parts from reference TRBV5-1 and TRBJ2-1): KAGVTQTPRYLIKTRGQQVTLSCSPISGHRSVSWYQQTPGQGLQFLFEYFSETQRNKGNFPGRFSGRQFSNSRSEMNVSTLELGDSALYLCASSSGGRDLNEQFFGPGTRLTVL.

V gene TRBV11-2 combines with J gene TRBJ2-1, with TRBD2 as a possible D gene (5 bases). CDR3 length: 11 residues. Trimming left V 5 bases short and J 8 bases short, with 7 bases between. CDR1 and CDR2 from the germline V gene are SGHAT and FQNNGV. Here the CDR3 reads CASSPADEQFF. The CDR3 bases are TGTGCCAGCAGCCCAGCGGATGAGCAGTTCTTC.

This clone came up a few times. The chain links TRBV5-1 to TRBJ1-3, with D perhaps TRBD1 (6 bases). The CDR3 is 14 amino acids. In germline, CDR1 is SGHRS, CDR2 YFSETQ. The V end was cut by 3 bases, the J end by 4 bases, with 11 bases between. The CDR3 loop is CASSSSGQGNTIYF. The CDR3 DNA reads TGCGCCAGCAGCTCCTCGGGACAAGGAAACACCATATATTTT.